The clone carrying this TCR beta chain has only one observation. Its target is unknown. Unmatched junction bases numbered 6, after V lost 2 bases and J lost 2 bases. The length of the CDR3 is 16 residues. Germline loops: CDR1 LNHNV, CDR2 YYDKDF (reference sequence). Data came from immunoSEQ multiplex PCR; TCRdb stores just in-frame clones and leaves some out. The repertoire holds tens of thousands of clones, with 91% as singletons. The sample originates from a study of T cells in localized non-small cell lung cancer. Overall study findings and caveats: The study detected a median about 60 of the top 100 tumor clones in adjacent lung. Analysis by sequencing included only one tumor region, so heterogeneity remains possible.

The V gene is TRBV15, the J gene TRBJ2-1; TRBD1 matches at 7 bases. The TCR was taken from a woman aged 35 to 69 with stage II lung adenocarcinoma. The sequencing here drew on PBMCs, taken before any cancer treatment. The CDR3 DNA reads TGTGCCACCAGCAGATCCCCGGACAGGACCTACAATGAGCAGTTCTTC. As protein: CATSRSPDRTYNEQFF.